The 18 T cell receptor beta chains given below trace back to one sample, sequenced in a study of OX40 agonist ivuxolimab in advanced cancers. The library relied on the immunoSEQ multiplex PCR assay. TCRdb mirrors the immuneACCESS table, restricted to in-frame sequences. Some clones are absent from its copies; in checked studies, under half trace to an unresolved V gene, and the reason for the others is unknown. A total of 42,000 or so clones appear in this sample, 87% of them only once. The top ten hold roughly 40% of the sample. The sequenced sample was CD4+ or CD8+ T cells sorted from blood, obtained in a trial of the OX40 agonist ivuxolimab. The receptors shown here come from an adult with an advanced solid tumor such as melanoma, head and neck, liver or kidney cancer.

The rearrangement uses TRBV10-1 and TRBJ2-3, with D hard to call. The CDR3 runs 12 residues. The ends were cut back, 4 bases at V and 0 bases at J, with 2 bases in the middle. Germline V CDR1 and CDR2: WNHNN, SYGVQD (reference sequence). The CDR3 loop is CASSGSTDTQYF. In DNA, the CDR3 is TGCGCCAGCAGTGGTAGCACAGATACGCAGTATTTT.

The rearrangement joins TRBV6-1 to TRBJ2-7, with 10 bases identical to TRBD1. The CDR3 loop spans 12 amino acids. V dropped 7 bases and J dropped 6; count of bases not matched to a gene: 3. Germline lookup yields CDR1 MNHNS and CDR2 SASEGT. The DNA of the CDR3 is TGTGCCAGCACCTGGGACAGGGGCGAGCAGTACTTC. Protein sequence: CASTWDRGEQYF.

The chain combines TRBV4-1 with TRBJ1-2, with D possibly being TRBD1 (6 bases). Trimming took 0 bases from V and 3 from J, leaving 17 bases between them. The CDR3 sequence is 17 residues long. CDR1 MGHRA and CDR2 YSYEKL come from the germline V gene. The CDR3 loop is CASSQDQAAGVDYGYTF. CDR3 DNA sequence: TGCGCCAGCAGCCAAGACCAAGCAGCAGGGGTCGACTATGGCTACACCTTC.

V is TRBV18 and J is TRBJ1-4; no clear D gene. This CDR3 is built from 15 residues. V was trimmed by 3 bases and J by 4 bases, leaving 12 bases between them. Per the germline V gene, CDR1 is KGHSH and CDR2 is LQKENI. The CDR3 nucleotides are TGTGCCAGCTCACCCAATAAAGCGCGTAATGAAAAACTGTTTTTT. It encodes CASSPNKARNEKLFF.

This clone was counted between two and nine times. CDR3 DNA: TGTGCCAGCAAGGAACAGGGTTCCTCGTACGAGCAGTACTTC. Translating gives CASKEQGSSYEQYF. The rearrangement links TRBV28 to TRBJ2-7, with a weak D call TRBD1 (6 bases). Germline V gene data show CDR1 as MDHEN and CDR2 as SYDVKM. V gave up 7 bases and J gave up 4 bases, with 17 bases separating them. The CDR3 totals 14 residues.

The J gene is TRBJ2-3, the V gene TRBV7-2; perhaps TRBD2 as D (5 bases). The length of the CDR3 is 12 residues. Looked up from germline, CDR1 is SGHTA and CDR2 is FQGNSA. Trimming pared 3 bases from V and 5 bases from J, leaving 6 bases between. CDR3: CASSFGKDTQYF. CDR3 DNA sequence: TGTGCCAGCAGCTTCGGGAAAGATACGCAGTATTTT.

The V call is TRBV19, the J call TRBJ2-4; D is ambiguous. V shed 6 bases and J shed 0 bases, with 6 bases lying between them. From germline, CDR1 is LNHDA and CDR2 SQIVND (reference sequence). The CDR3 is 13 amino acids. CDR3 in amino acids: CASSLVAKNIQYF. CDR3 DNA sequence: TGTGCCAGTAGCCTAGTAGCCAAAAACATTCAGTACTTC.

The gene calls are TRBV5-4 and TRBJ1-3; 8 bases map to TRBD1. Germline loops: CDR1 SGHNT, CDR2 YYREEE (reference sequence). Trimming took 4 bases from V and 4 from J; bases not matched to a gene: 4. The CDR3 sequence is 14 residues long. The CDR3 nucleotides are TGTGCCAGCAGCCAGACAGGGGTCGGAAACACCATATATTTT. Translation gives CASSQTGVGNTIYF.

This clone was detected once. The chain has TRBV29-1 and TRBJ1-2; D remains ambiguous. The CDR3 runs 12 residues. In germline, CDR1 is SQVTM, CDR2 ANQGSEA. V was shortened by 3 bases and J by 6 bases, with 11 bases between the two germline ends. The CDR3 region has the DNA TGCAGCGTTGACCAGGACCTCGATGGCTACACCTTC. This encodes CSVDQDLDGYTF.

This clone was seen just once. This rearrangement joins TRBV7-9 to TRBJ2-3, with D perhaps being TRBD1 or TRBD2 (5 bases each). CDR1 is SEHNR and CDR2 is FQNEAQ in the germline V gene (reference sequence). The length of the CDR3 is 14 residues. The V end was cut by 0 bases, the J end by 6 bases, with 10 bases between. CDR3 coding DNA: TGTGCCAGCAGCTTAGCAGGGACCGGGGATACGCAGTATTTT. This encodes CASSLAGTGDTQYF.

The chain recombines TRBV9 with TRBJ2-3, with TRBD1 identical over 7 bases. Looked up from germline, CDR1 is SGDLS and CDR2 is YYNGEE. There are 16 residues in the CDR3. After removal of 4 bases from V and 0 bases from J, the junction contained 8 bases not matched to a gene. The CDR3 loop reads CASSPTTGASTDTQYF. The CDR3 DNA follows: TGTGCCAGCAGCCCAACTACAGGGGCTAGCACAGATACGCAGTATTTT.

This clone was detected only once. The rearrangement links TRBV6-5 to TRBJ2-4; TRBD1 matches at 7 bases. With 2 bases clipped from V and 6 bases from J, the junction kept 10 bases outside the gene matches. Germline lookup yields CDR1 MNHEY and CDR2 SVGAGI. CDR3 length: 16 amino acids. The CDR3 protein is CASSYLTKAGGNIQYF. CDR3 coding DNA: TGTGCCAGCAGTTACCTGACCAAAGCAGGGGGAAACATTCAGTACTTC.

In DNA form, the CDR3 reads TGTGCCAGCAGCCAACCCACCGGGACTAGCGGGAACCATGAGCAGTTCTTC. Translated, it gives CASSQPTGTSGNHEQFF. The chain links TRBV4-2 to TRBJ2-1, with 13 bases fitting TRBD2. V was clipped by 2 bases and J by 8 bases; unmatched bases: 9. Germline values: CDR1 LGHNA, CDR2 YNFKEQ. The CDR3 covers 17 residues.

This clone came up a few times. This rearrangement joins TRBV7-8 to TRBJ2-1; D could derive from TRBD1 or TRBD2 (6 bases each). The CDR3 sequence is 15 residues long. The V and J ends lost 1 base and 8 bases respectively, with 15 bases between them. Germline V lookup: CDR1 SGHVS, CDR2 FQNEAQ. As DNA, the CDR3 is TGTGCCAGCAGCTTAGTAGGGGGGAATGGCCATGAGCAGTTCTTC. Its protein product is CASSLVGGNGHEQFF.

The gene calls are TRBV9 and TRBJ1-2; D is ambiguous. This CDR3 contains 14 residues. Germline assignment: CDR1 SGDLS and CDR2 YYNGEE. V gave up 0 bases and J gave up 3 bases, with 9 bases separating them. CDR3 coding DNA: TGTGCCAGCAGCGTAGGAGGTAGGGACTATGGCTACACCTTC. Protein sequence: CASSVGGRDYGYTF.

The V call is TRBV7-9, the J call TRBJ1-5; D gene unclear. Germline V gives CDR1 SEHNR, CDR2 FQNEAQ (reference sequence). This CDR3 has 16 residues. Trimming removed 3 bases from V and 0 bases from J, with 12 bases in between. The CDR3 spells CASSFGALNSNQPQHF. In DNA form, the CDR3 reads TGTGCCAGCAGCTTTGGCGCCCTCAATAGCAATCAGCCCCAGCATTTT.

The chain links TRBV28 to TRBJ1-5; D perhaps matches TRBD1 (6 bases). Germline V lookup: CDR1 MDHEN, CDR2 SYDVKM. This CDR3 is built from 16 residues. V was trimmed by 6 bases and J by 2 bases, leaving 17 bases between them. The CDR3 sequence is CASRQAEGVGNQPQHF. The CDR3 DNA reads TGTGCCAGCAGGCAGGCGGAGGGGGTTGGCAATCAGCCCCAGCATTTT.

This clone was seen a single time. This chain uses TRBV7-9 with TRBJ1-1; D uncertain. The germline V gene has CDR1 SEHNR and CDR2 FQNEAQ (reference sequence). Trimming left V 5 bases short and J 1 base short, with 11 bases between. This CDR3 spans 14 amino acids. The CDR3 region is CASSPLDTNTEAFF. The CDR3 DNA reads as TGTGCCAGCAGCCCCCTCGACACGAACACTGAAGCTTTCTTT.